This entry lists 2 T cell receptor beta chains sequenced from one sample in a study of response to subunit inactivated influenza vaccine. TCRdb re-derived calls from the RT-PCR reads in MiXCR, one entry per CDR3 protein. The sample shows about 480,000 distinct CDR3 sequences, about 10% of them seen only once. Sequencing was performed on PBMCs from blood, taken about 6 weeks after vaccination. These receptor sequences come from a man between 50 and 59 years old who received an inactivated influenza vaccine.

This clonotype was found once. CDR3 sequence: CASSLVGTGRPETQYF. The CDR3 DNA reads as TGTGCCAGCAGTTTAGTCGGGACAGGGAGGCCAGAGACCCAGTACTTC. This chain connects TRBV12-3 or TRBV12-4 to TRBJ2-5; TRBD1 aligns across 9 bases. V was pared by 1 base and J by 4 bases, with 7 bases of the junction left unmatched. CDR3 length: 16 residues.

This clonotype was counted only a few times. The chain uses TRBV12-3 or TRBV12-4 and TRBJ2-1; the D gene could be TRBD1 or TRBD2 (7 bases each). There are 17 residues in the CDR3. V was shortened by 6 bases and J by 9 bases, with 27 bases between the two germline ends. Here the CDR3 reads CASRRRDSEGGIGEQFF. CDR3 sequence (DNA): TGTGCCAGCAGGCGCCGGGACAGTGAGGGGGGGATAGGTGAGCAGTTCTTC.